This T cell receptor (beta chain) comes out of a study of blood T cell repertoires in COVID-19. Study-wide background: Sites in the United States, Italy and Spain provided acute and convalescent COVID-19 samples.

Libraries were prepared by immunoSEQ multiplex PCR; TCRdb keeps only in-frame clonotypes and omits some of them. The table shows approximately 120,000 clones, with around three quarters occurring only once. The CDR3 extends over 16 amino acids. V was shortened by 4 bases and J by 4 bases, with 20 bases between the two germline ends. The germline gives CDR1 SGDLS, CDR2 YYNGEE. The chain carries TRBV9 and TRBJ1-2, with D unresolved. This sequence was found in a human donor in a cohort sampled during active or convalescent COVID-19. Sequenced input: peripheral blood. The CDR3 loop reads CASSPVPPRFGYGYTF. DNA for the CDR3: TGTGCCAGCAGCCCCGTGCCACCCAGGTTTGGCTATGGCTACACCTTC.